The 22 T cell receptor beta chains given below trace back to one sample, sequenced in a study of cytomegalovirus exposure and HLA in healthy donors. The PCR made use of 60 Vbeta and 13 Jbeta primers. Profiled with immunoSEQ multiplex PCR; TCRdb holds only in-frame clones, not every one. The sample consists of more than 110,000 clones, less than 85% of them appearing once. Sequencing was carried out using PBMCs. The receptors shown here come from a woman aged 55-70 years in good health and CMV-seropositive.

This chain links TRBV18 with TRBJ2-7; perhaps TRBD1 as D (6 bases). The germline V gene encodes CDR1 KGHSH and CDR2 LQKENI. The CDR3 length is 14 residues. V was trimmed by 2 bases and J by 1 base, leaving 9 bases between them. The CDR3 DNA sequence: TGTGCCAGCTCACCAGGGACACGATCCTACGAGCAGTACTTC. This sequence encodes CASSPGTRSYEQYF.

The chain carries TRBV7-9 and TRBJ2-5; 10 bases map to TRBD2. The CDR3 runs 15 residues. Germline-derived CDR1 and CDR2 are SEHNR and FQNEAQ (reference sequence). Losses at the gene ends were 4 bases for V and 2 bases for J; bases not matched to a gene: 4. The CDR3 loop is CASSSGLADQETQYF. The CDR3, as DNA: TGTGCCAGCAGCTCAGGACTAGCGGATCAAGAGACCCAGTACTTC.

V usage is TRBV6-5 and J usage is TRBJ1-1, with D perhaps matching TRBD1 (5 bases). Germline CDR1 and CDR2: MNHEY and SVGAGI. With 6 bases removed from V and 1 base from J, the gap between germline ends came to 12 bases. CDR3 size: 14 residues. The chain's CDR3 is CASRTDTWNTEAFF. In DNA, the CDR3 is TGTGCCAGCAGGACGGACACGTGGAACACTGAAGCTTTCTTT.

The CDR3 DNA reads as TGTGCCAGCACTAGGAACATGAACACTGAAGCTTTCTTT. The encoded protein is CASTRNMNTEAFF. This chain connects TRBV2 to TRBJ1-1; D is uncertain. Germline CDR1 reads SNHLY; CDR2 reads FYNNEI. This CDR3 is built from 13 residues. V gave up 7 bases and J gave up 0 bases, with 9 bases separating them.

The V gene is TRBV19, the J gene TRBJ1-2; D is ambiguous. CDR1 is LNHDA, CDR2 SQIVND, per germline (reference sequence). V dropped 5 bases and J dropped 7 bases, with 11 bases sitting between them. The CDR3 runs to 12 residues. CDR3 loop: CASSSRPGGYTF. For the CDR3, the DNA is TGTGCCAGTAGTTCCCGACCGGGTGGCTACACCTTC.

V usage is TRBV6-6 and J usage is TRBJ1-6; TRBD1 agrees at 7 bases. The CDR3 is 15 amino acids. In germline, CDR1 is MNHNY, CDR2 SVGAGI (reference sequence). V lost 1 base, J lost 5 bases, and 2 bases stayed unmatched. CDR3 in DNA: TGTGCCAGCAGTTACTTGACAGGGAATAATTCACCCCTCCACTTT. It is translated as CASSYLTGNNSPLHF.

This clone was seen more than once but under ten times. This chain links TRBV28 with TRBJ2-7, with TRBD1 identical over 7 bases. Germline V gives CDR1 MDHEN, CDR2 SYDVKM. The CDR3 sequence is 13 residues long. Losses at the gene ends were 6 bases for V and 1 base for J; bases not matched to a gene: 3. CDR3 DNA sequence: TGTGCCAGCAGACCGGGACAGTCCTACGAGCAGTACTTC. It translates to CASRPGQSYEQYF.

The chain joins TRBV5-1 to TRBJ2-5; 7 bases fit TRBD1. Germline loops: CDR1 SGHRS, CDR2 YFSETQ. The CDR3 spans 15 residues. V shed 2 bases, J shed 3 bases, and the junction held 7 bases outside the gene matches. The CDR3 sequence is CASSLSGGGKETQYF. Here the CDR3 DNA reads TGCGCCAGCAGCTTATCAGGGGGTGGGAAAGAGACCCAGTACTTC.

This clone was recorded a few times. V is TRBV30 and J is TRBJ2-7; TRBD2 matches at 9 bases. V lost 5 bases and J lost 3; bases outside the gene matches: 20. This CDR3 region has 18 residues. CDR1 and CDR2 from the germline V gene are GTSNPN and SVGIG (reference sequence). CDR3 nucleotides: TGTGCCTGGGGACCCGGACATATGGAGACTAGCGGTTACTACGAGCAGTACTTC. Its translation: CAWGPGHMETSGYYEQYF. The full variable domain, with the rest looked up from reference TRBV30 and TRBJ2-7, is SQTIHQWPATLVQPVGSPLSLECTVEGTSNPNLYWYRQAAGRGLQLLFYSVGIGQISSEVPQNLSASRPQDRQFILSSKKLLLSDSGFYLCAWGPGHMETSGYYEQYFGPGTRLTVT.

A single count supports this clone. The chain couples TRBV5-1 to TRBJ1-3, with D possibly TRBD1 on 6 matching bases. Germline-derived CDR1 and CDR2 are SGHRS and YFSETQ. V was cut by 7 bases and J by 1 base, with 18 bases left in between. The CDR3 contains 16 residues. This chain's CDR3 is CASEPRGGASGNTIYF. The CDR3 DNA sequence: TGCGCCAGCGAACCTAGGGGGGGAGCTTCTGGAAACACCATATATTTT.

This CDR3 is CASRGETDYYGYTF. As DNA, the CDR3 is TGTGCCAGCAGGGGCGAGACAGATTACTATGGCTACACCTTC. This chain uses TRBV2 with TRBJ1-2, with D tentatively TRBD1 (5 bases). Germline lookup yields CDR1 SNHLY and CDR2 FYNNEI. This CDR3 is built from 14 residues. Trimming removed 6 bases at V and 3 bases at J, with 14 bases between.

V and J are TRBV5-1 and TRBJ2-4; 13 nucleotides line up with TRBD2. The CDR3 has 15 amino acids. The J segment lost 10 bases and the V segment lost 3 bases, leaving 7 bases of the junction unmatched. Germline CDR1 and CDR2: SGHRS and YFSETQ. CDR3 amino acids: CASSSEGTSGTIQYF. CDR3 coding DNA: TGCGCCAGCAGCTCCGAGGGGACTAGCGGGACTATTCAGTACTTC. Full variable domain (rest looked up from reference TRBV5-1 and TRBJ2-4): KAGVTQTPRYLIKTRGQQVTLSCSPISGHRSVSWYQQTPGQGLQFLFEYFSETQRNKGNFPGRFSGRQFSNSRSEMNVSTLELGDSALYLCASSSEGTSGTIQYFGAGTRLSVL.

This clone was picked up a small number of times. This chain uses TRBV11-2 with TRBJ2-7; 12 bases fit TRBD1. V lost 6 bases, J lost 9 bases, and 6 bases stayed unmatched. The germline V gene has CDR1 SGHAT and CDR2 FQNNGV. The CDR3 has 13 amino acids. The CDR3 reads CASRSGTGGAQYF. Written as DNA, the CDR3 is TGTGCCAGCAGGAGTGGGACAGGGGGCGCGCAGTACTTC.

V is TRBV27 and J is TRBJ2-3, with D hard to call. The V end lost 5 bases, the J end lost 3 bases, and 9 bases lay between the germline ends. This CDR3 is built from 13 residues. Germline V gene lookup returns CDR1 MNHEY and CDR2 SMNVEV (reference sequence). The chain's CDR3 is CASSTSRTDTQYF. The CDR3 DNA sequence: TGTGCCAGCAGTACATCTAGGACAGATACGCAGTATTTT.

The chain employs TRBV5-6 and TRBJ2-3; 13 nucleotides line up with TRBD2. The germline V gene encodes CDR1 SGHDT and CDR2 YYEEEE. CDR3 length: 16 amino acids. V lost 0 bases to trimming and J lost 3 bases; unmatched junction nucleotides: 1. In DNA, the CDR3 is TGTGCCAGCAGCTTGGGGACTAGCGGGAGAACAGATACGCAGTATTTT. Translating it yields CASSLGTSGRTDTQYF.

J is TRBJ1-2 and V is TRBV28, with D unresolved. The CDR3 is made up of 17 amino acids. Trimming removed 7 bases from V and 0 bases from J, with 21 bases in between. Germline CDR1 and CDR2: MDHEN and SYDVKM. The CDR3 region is CASTRHTAPAANYGYTF. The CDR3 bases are TGTGCCAGCACACGACATACGGCTCCCGCTGCTAACTATGGCTACACCTTC.

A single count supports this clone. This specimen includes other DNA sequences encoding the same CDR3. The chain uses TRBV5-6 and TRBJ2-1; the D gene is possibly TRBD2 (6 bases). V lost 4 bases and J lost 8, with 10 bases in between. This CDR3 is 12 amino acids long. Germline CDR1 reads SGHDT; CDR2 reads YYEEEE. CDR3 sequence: CASSVWDYEQFF. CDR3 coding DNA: TGTGCCAGCAGCGTGTGGGACTATGAGCAGTTCTTC.

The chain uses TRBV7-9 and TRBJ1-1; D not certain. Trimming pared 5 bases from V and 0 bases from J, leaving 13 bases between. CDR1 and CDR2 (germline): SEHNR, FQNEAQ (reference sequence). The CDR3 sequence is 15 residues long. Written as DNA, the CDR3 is TGTGCCAGCAGCCCCTCCCAGGTAATGAACACTGAAGCTTTCTTT. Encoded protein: CASSPSQVMNTEAFF. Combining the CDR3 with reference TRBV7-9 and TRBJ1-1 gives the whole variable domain DTGVSQNPRHKITKRGQNVTFRCDPISEHNRLYWYRQTLGQGPEFLTYFQNEAQLEKSRLLSDRFSAERPKGSFSTLEIQRTEQGDSAMYLCASSPSQVMNTEAFFGQGTRLTVV.

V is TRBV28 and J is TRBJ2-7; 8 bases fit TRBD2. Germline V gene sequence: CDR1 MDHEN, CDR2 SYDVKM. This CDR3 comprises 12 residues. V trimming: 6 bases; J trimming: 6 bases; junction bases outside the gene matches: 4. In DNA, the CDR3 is TGTGCCAGCAGCCGGGGGGGCCCCGAGCAGTACTTC. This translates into CASSRGGPEQYF. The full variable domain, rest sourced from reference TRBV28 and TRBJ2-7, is DVKVTQSSRYLVKRTGEKVFLECVQDMDHENMFWYRQDPGLGLRLIYFSYDVKMKEKGDIPEGYSVSREKKERFSLILESASTNQTSMYLCASSRGGPEQYFGPGTRLTVT.

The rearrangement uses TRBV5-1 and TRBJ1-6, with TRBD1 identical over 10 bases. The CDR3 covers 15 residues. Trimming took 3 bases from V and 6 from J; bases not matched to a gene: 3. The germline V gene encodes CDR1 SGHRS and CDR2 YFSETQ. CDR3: CASSSTGGFNSPLHF. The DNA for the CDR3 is TGCGCCAGCAGCTCGACAGGGGGCTTTAATTCACCCCTCCACTTT.

CDR3 nucleotides: TGTGCCTGGAGTGTTTCCTCCCCGAGGGGAAACACCATATATTTT. It codes for CAWSVSSPRGNTIYF. The chain has TRBV30 and TRBJ1-3; D remains unclear. V was pared by 0 bases and J by 4 bases, with 13 bases between. The germline V gene encodes CDR1 GTSNPN and CDR2 SVGIG (reference sequence). This CDR3 comprises 15 residues.

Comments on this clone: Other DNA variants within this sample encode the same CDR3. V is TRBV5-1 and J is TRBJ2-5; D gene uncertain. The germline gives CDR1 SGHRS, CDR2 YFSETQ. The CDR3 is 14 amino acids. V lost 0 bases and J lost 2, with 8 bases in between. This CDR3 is CASSLGYSQETQYF. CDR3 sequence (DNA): TGCGCCAGCAGCTTGGGATACAGTCAAGAGACCCAGTACTTC. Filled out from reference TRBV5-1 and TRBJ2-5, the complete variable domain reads KAGVTQTPRYLIKTRGQQVTLSCSPISGHRSVSWYQQTPGQGLQFLFEYFSETQRNKGNFPGRFSGRQFSNSRSEMNVSTLELGDSALYLCASSLGYSQETQYFGPGTRLLVL.